This T cell receptor beta chain was observed in a study of Tregs in tolerant kidney transplant recipients. Study-wide findings and caveats: Validation in larger populations is needed because few patients were studied. Antigen-driven expansion was suggested because donor-specific Tregs expanded more than all Tregs in tolerant patients. Expanding Tregs on activated donor B cells appeared to best identify donor-specific TCRbeta clones.

Method: immunoSEQ multiplex PCR; TCRdb's copy keeps in-frame clones and lacks some. The sample shows about 90,000 clones, approximately 94% of them seen only once. Germline-derived CDR1 and CDR2 are MNHNS and SASEGT. J was trimmed by 4 bases and V by 7 bases; bases with no gene match: 5. The CDR3 is made up of 13 amino acids. Mixed chimerism was transient after nonmyeloablative marrow transplants from related graft donors. Unstimulated regulatory T cells (CD4+CD25+CD127-), CD4+CD25- non-regulatory cells, CD4 and CD8 cells were FACS-sorted from thawed PBMCs. As concerns this clone: Its antigen is undetermined.

This chain uses TRBV6-1 with TRBJ1-1, with 8 bases aligning to TRBD1. This TCR derives from a human patient who received a combined kidney and bone marrow transplant. Part of the T cells may come from the graft donor. The starting material was CD4+ T cells from blood (PBMCs), obtained 12 months after the transplant. The CDR3 bases are TGTGCCAGCATCGGACAGGGTCGCACTGAAGCTTTCTTT. Residues: CASIGQGRTEAFF.